One T cell receptor beta chain is described in this entry. The antigen remains undetermined. This entry is derived from a study of cytomegalovirus exposure and HLA in healthy donors. Whole-study context: A prior analysis found roughly 110 million unique TCR beta sequences from some 190 million T cells. About 80 million unique TCRs, all from HLA-typed donors, were included in an early release of the data. General study points: In an earlier analysis, in 620 or so donors, most V segments appeared productive either ~87% or ~30% of the time. Indistinguishability led to the exclusion of some V segments, TRBV6-2 and TRBV6-3 included.

It was with 60 Vbeta and 13 Jbeta primers that the PCR ran. Profiling relied on immunoSEQ multiplex PCR, and the TCRdb table lists in-frame clones only, not all of them. The sample lists 100,000 to 150,000 clones, around 83% occurring once. J gave up 2 bases and V 5 bases, and 7 bases lay outside the gene matches. This CDR3 has 15 residues. Germline lookup yields CDR1 SGHTA and CDR2 FQGNSA. This clonotype was sampled from a girl aged 2-9 years in good health and CMV-seronegative. Sequenced material: PBMCs. This chain uses TRBV7-2 with TRBJ2-7; TRBD1 matches 9 bases. The CDR3 region has the DNA TGTGCCAGCAGCCCGAGGACAGGGGCTACCTACGAGCAGTACTTC. This gives the protein CASSPRTGATYEQYF.